The 12 T cell receptor beta chains given below trace back to one sample, sequenced in a study of blood T cell repertoires in COVID-19. Only in-frame clones appear in the TCRdb table, and some are missing; sequencing was by immunoSEQ multiplex PCR. Of about 120,000 clones listed, about four fifths are singletons. The sample was peripheral blood. The receptors here all came from a man between 65 and 85 years old with acute or convalescent COVID-19.

Only a few counts were recorded for this clone. The chain carries TRBV9 and TRBJ2-7; D is unresolved. V shed 1 base and J shed 2 bases, with 13 bases lying between them. The CDR3 covers 15 residues. Germline V gene lookup returns CDR1 SGDLS and CDR2 YYNGEE. CDR3 region: CASSVQAEITYEQYF. The CDR3 bases are TGTGCCAGCAGCGTACAGGCAGAGATAACCTACGAGCAGTACTTC.

The chain has TRBV18 and TRBJ2-7; no reliable D call. Trimming removed 2 bases at V and 2 bases at J, with 10 bases between. Looked up from germline, CDR1 is KGHSH and CDR2 is LQKENI. The CDR3 is 14 residues long. The CDR3 loop reads CASSPMGSPYEQYF. DNA for the CDR3: TGTGCCAGCTCACCAATGGGCAGTCCCTACGAGCAGTACTTC.

This clone has only a few counts. The rearrangement links TRBV6-2 or TRBV6-3 to TRBJ2-1; 11 positions agree with TRBD2. Germline CDR1 reads MNHEY; CDR2 reads SVGEGT. The CDR3 contains 16 residues. V shed 4 bases, J shed 3 bases, and the junction held 5 bases outside the gene matches. CDR3 region: CASSSPGLAVYNEQFF. For the CDR3, the DNA is TGTGCCAGCAGTTCCCCGGGACTAGCGGTCTACAATGAGCAGTTCTTC.

This chain uses TRBV4-2 with TRBJ2-3; the D gene is possibly TRBD2 (6 bases). Deletions cut 0 bases from V and 2 bases from J, with 15 bases between. There are 17 residues in the CDR3. Germline V gives CDR1 LGHNA, CDR2 YNFKEQ. CDR3 coding DNA: TGTGCCAGCAGCCAAGATCACTCTAGCGCCCTCACAGATACGCAGTATTTT. This sequence encodes CASSQDHSSALTDTQYF.

This clone appeared a single time. The chain joins TRBV7-2 to TRBJ2-7; 7 bases match TRBD1. J gave up 2 bases and V 7 bases, and 8 bases lay outside the gene matches. Per germline, CDR1 SGHTA and CDR2 FQGNSA. The CDR3 extends over 14 amino acids. The CDR3 nucleotides read TGTGCCAGCACCCCGGACAGGACTGCCTACGAGCAGTACTTC. Amino acid sequence: CASTPDRTAYEQYF. The entire variable domain, with the rest obtained from reference TRBV7-2 and TRBJ2-7, is as follows: GAGVSQSPSNKVTEKGKDVELRCDPISGHTALYWYRQSLGQGLEFLIYFQGNSAPDKSGLPSDRFSAERTGGSVSTLTIQRTQQEDSAVYLCASTPDRTAYEQYFGPGTRLTVT.

The chain is built from TRBV11-2 and TRBJ2-3, with 12 bases aligning to TRBD2. V lost 6 bases, J lost 2 bases, and 6 bases stayed unmatched. Germline CDR1 reads SGHAT; CDR2 reads FQNNGV. The CDR3 covers 16 residues. CDR3 sequence: CASSRRLAGVTDTQYF. CDR3 nucleotides: TGTGCCAGCAGTCGTCGACTAGCGGGGGTCACAGATACGCAGTATTTT.

This clone showed up just a few times. The rearrangement joins TRBV19 to TRBJ1-4; no clear D. In germline, CDR1 is LNHDA, CDR2 SQIVND (reference sequence). The CDR3 has 14 amino acids. V lost 6 bases, J lost 0 bases, and 8 bases lay in between. CDR3 sequence (DNA): TGTGCCAGTAGGCACCGCGCAACTAATGAAAAACTGTTTTTT. Amino acid sequence: CASRHRATNEKLFF.

The chain has TRBV7-2 and TRBJ2-1; the D is unclear. Germline CDR1 reads SGHTA; CDR2 reads FQGNSA. The V end lost 0 bases, the J end lost 7 bases, and 10 bases lay between the germline ends. This CDR3 spans 14 amino acids. CDR3 bases: TGTGCCAGCAGCTTAGCTCCTAGTAGGAATGAGCAGTTCTTC. Amino acids: CASSLAPSRNEQFF.

The CDR3 DNA reads as TGTGCCACCCAGGGGAACACTGAAGCTTTCTTT. This sequence encodes CATQGNTEAFF. The chain links TRBV10-3 to TRBJ1-1; tentatively, D is TRBD1 (5 bases). Trimming removed 10 bases from V and 1 base from J, with 7 bases in between. CDR1 ENHRY and CDR2 SYGVKD come from the germline V gene. The CDR3 sequence is 11 residues long.

The rearrangement uses TRBV19 and TRBJ1-2, with 8 bases fitting TRBD1. This CDR3 comprises 16 residues. V lost 3 bases, J lost 6 bases, and 12 bases stayed unmatched. Per germline, CDR1 LNHDA and CDR2 SQIVND (reference sequence). CDR3 protein: CASSIQGTGQRDGYTF. The CDR3 DNA reads as TGTGCCAGTAGTATTCAAGGGACAGGACAAAGGGATGGCTACACCTTC.

Notes on this clone: This may stem from a read error, because a much larger clone lies one nucleotide away. The chain recombines TRBV7-6 with TRBJ2-7; the match to TRBD1 covers 11 bases. The germline V gene encodes CDR1 SGHVS and CDR2 FNYEAQ. The trim removed 5 bases at V and 0 bases at J, leaving 3 bases unmatched. CDR3 size: 15 residues. DNA for the CDR3: TGTGCCAGCAGCCCAGGGACAGGGGGCTCCTACGAGCAGTACTTC. Its translation is CASSPGTGGSYEQYF.

The chain uses TRBV19 and TRBJ1-4; 7 positions match TRBD1. CDR1 is LNHDA and CDR2 is SQIVND in the germline V gene (reference sequence). The CDR3 spans 14 residues. J gave up 5 bases and V 7 bases, and 7 bases lay outside the gene matches. Here the CDR3 DNA reads TGTGCCAGTAAAACACAGGGGTCGAATGAAAAACTGTTTTTT. This sequence encodes CASKTQGSNEKLFF.